This T cell receptor beta chain originates from a study of T-cell memory formation after mild COVID-19. Trimming cost V 4 bases and J 4 bases, with 12 bases left between them. The V gene's germline CDR1 is SGHRS and CDR2 YFSETQ. CDR3 length: 14 amino acids. TCRdb used MiXCR to reprocess the 5' RACE reads, holding one entry per CDR3 protein. The repertoire holds some 300,000 distinct CDR3 sequences, with just under 20% as singletons. This clonotype was detected many times. The source is a man younger than 35 who had mild COVID-19 (a few samples of this study predate the infection). Cell type and time point are not known. The chain links TRBV5-1 to TRBJ2-1; no clear D gene. Sequenced material: PBMCs or a T cell subset sorted from them (not recorded which). The CDR3, as DNA: TGCGCCAGCAGCCTGACAATCACGTACAATGAGCAGTTCTTC. Its protein product is CASSLTITYNEQFF.